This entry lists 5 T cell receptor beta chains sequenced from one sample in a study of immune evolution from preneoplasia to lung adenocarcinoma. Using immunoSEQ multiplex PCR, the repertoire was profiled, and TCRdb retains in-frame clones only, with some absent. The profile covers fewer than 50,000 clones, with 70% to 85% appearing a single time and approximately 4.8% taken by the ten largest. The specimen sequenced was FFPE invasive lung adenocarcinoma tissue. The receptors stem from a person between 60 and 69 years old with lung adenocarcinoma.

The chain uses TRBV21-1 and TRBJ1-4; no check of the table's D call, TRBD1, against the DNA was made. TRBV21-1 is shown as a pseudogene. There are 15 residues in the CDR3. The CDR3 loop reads CASRPVGRNNEKLFF. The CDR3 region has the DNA TGTGCCAGCAGACCGGTGGGCAGGAATAATGAAAAACTGTTTTTT.

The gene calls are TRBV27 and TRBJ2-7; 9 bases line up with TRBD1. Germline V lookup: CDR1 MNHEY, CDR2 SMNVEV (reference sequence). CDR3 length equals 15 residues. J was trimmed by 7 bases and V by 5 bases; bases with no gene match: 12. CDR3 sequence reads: CASSPQGAASGEQYF. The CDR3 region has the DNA TGTGCCAGCAGTCCACAGGGGGCTGCTTCGGGAGAGCAGTACTTC.

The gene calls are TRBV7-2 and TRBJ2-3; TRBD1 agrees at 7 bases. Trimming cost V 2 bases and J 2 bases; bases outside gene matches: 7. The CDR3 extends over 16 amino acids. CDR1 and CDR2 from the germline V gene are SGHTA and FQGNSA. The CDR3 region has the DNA TGTGCCAGCAGCTTACAACCGGGACAGTACACAGATACGCAGTATTTT. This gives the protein CASSLQPGQYTDTQYF. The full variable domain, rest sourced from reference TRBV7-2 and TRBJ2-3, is GAGVSQSPSNKVTEKGKDVELRCDPISGHTALYWYRQSLGQGLEFLIYFQGNSAPDKSGLPSDRFSAERTGGSVSTLTIQRTQQEDSAVYLCASSLQPGQYTDTQYFGPGTRLTVL.

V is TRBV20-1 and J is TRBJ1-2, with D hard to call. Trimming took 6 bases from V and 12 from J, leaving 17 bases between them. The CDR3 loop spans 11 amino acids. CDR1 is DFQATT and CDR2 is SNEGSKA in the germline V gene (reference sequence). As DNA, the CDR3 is TGCAGTGCCCCCAAAGTCGGCATTGACACCTTC. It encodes CSAPKVGIDTF.

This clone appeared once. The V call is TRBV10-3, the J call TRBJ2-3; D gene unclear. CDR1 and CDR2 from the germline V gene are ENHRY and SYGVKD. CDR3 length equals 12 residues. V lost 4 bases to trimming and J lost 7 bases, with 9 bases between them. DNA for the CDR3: TGTGCCATCAGTGGTGACTCCAATACGCAGTATTTT. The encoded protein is CAISGDSNTQYF.